These T cell receptor beta chains were read from a single sample in a study of CD8+CD57+ T cells in acquired aplastic anemia. TCRdb re-called the reads through MiXCR, storing one row per CDR3 protein. The table includes about 210,000 distinct CDR3 sequences, over 60% detected once. Sequencing used sorted CD4+, CD8+, or CD8+CD57+ T cells (not recorded which) from PBMCs. The receptors come from a human donor in good health. Each CDR3 is given with its conserved first and last residue.

CASSPPPASNYGYTF,TRBV7-8,TRBJ1-2
CASSQVPGDYGYTF,TRBV3-1,TRBJ1-2
CASSSGTVSQYF,TRBV9,TRBJ2-3
CSVEDAGYNEQSF,TRBV29-1,TRBJ2-1
CASSETGGTTNYGYTF,TRBV9,TRBJ1-2
CASSFCWGRLNEKLFF,TRBV7-4,TRBJ1-4
CATSEETGPQETQYF,TRBV24-1,TRBJ2-5
CASSGNRNEKLFF,TRBV2,TRBJ1-4
CASIYIHRDSLPGANVLTF,TRBV9,TRBJ2-6
CSGQGDTTNEQFF,TRBV20-1,TRBJ2-1
CSVDGGESGMVSYNEQFF,TRBV29-1,TRBJ2-1
CATSRGGQLYGYTF,TRBV15,TRBJ1-2
CASSARTGFDAYGYTF,TRBV7-6,TRBJ1-2
CASSLKQGTNEKLFF,TRBV7-9,TRBJ1-4
CSVASRPGELFF,TRBV29-1,TRBJ2-2
CASSMRGYEQYF,TRBV19,TRBJ2-7
CSVVVQGAYNEQFF,TRBV29-1,TRBJ2-1
CASNKGGNTEAFF,TRBV7-2,TRBJ1-1
CASSPSGGVPDTQYF,TRBV7-9,TRBJ2-3
CASSTPRQGPGEQYF,TRBV6-2/TRBV6-3,TRBJ2-7
CASSYPLRQGQMNTEAFF,TRBV7-9,TRBJ1-1
CASSINSGGTRYEQYF,TRBV5-1,TRBJ2-7
CATSSALGSGANVLTF,TRBV15,TRBJ2-6
CASSGQRRGTEAFF,TRBV2,TRBJ1-1
CAITRPSKDDGYTF,TRBV12-3/TRBV12-4,TRBJ1-2
CASSMTVVSYEQYF,TRBV19,TRBJ2-7
CASTRVNTEAFF,TRBV6-6,TRBJ1-1
CASSLVSRWGDRVWGSPLHF,TRBV7-2,TRBJ1-6
CASSLAVTGAETQYF,TRBV7-9,TRBJ2-5
CASSQDFRERDGNTIYF,TRBV3-1,TRBJ1-3
CASSPSSLERGGSAAGELFF,TRBV25-1,TRBJ2-2
CASSTTDRGRDEQYF,TRBV7-9,TRBJ2-7
CASSFLWARETQYF,TRBV7-9,TRBJ2-5
CASSAGANEKLFF,TRBV7-2,TRBJ1-4
CASSLGTRTLHF,TRBV7-9,TRBJ1-6
CASSQEGTGLPYNEQFF,TRBV4-2,TRBJ2-1
CATAWGYEQYF,TRBV6-2/TRBV6-3,TRBJ2-7
CASSLPDGEQYF,TRBV12-3/TRBV12-4,TRBJ2-7
CASRSVRPQYF,TRBV2,TRBJ2-7
CAISESLLSNNEQFF,TRBV10-3,TRBJ2-1
CAWSVSSGLSYEQYF,TRBV30,TRBJ2-7
CASTSQGATTEAFF,TRBV5-1,TRBJ1-1
CASSLISYEQYF,TRBV7-8,TRBJ2-7
CAINTAYNSPLHF,TRBV10-3,TRBJ1-6